This T cell receptor beta chain was documented in a study of beta chain features in type 1 diabetes. Findings and limits, study-wide: High-TCR-expressing cells could be over-represented by cDNA sequencing. A pattern of fewer insertions and more deletions at VDJ junctions was seen in type 1 diabetes patients. PCR, the amplification step, might favor shorter templates, equally in patients and controls.

This clone turned up a few times. Antigen: not known. Every bit of the isolated RNA underwent reverse transcription, so sequencing read expressed TCRB transcripts. Assay: immunoSEQ multiplex PCR; the TCRdb copy retains only in-frame clones and omits some. Of a few hundred thousand clones listed, around 15% are singletons. Central memory, naive, regulatory and stem cell-like memory CD4+ cells were sorted by CD45RO/CCR7/CD25/CD127/CD95/CD27. The V gene lost 2 bases and the J gene lost 7 bases, with 11 bases spanning the gap. This CDR3 comprises 13 residues. Looked up from germline, CDR1 is PRHDT and CDR2 is FYEKMQ (reference sequence).

The chain has TRBV13 and TRBJ2-5, with D possibly TRBD1 on 5 matching bases. The specimen sequenced was central memory CD4+ T cells from blood. The source is a man aged 30-40 years in good health. The CDR3 nucleotides read TGTGCCAGCAGCTTACAGGGCGTCGCGACCCAGTACTTC. This translates into CASSLQGVATQYF. The full variable domain, with the rest looked up from reference TRBV13 and TRBJ2-5, is AAGVIQSPRHLIKEKRETATLKCYPIPRHDTVYWYQQGPGQDPQFLISFYEKMQSDKGSIPDRFSAQQFSDYHSELNMSSLELGDSALYFCASSLQGVATQYFGPGTRLLVL.